This T cell receptor beta chain was documented in a study of T cells in Graves' hyperthyroidism and ophthalmopathy. Findings and caveats of the study: Median prediction lead before ophthalmopathy onset was about 6.3 months with the model.

Ten or more counts support this clonotype. Its antigen is still unknown. Amplification targeted TCR beta CDR3 regions from RNA transcripts. TCR CDR3 underwent first-round RT-PCR with the HTBI primer set. TCRdb reprocessed the multiplex PCR reads via MiXCR and lists one record per CDR3 protein. This table has fewer than 700,000 distinct CDR3 sequences, 15% to 20% appearing once. The source is a woman younger than 30 with Graves' ophthalmopathy. The specimen was blood.

CDR3: CASSPRGDTGSGGEQYF. DNA of the CDR3: TGTGCCAGCAGCCCGAGGGGGGACACAGGGAGTGGCGGCGAGCAGTACTTC. J is TRBJ2-7 and V is TRBV7-9; D may correspond to TRBD1 or TRBD2 (6 bases each). This CDR3 spans 17 amino acids. Germline V lookup: CDR1 SEHNR, CDR2 FQNEAQ (reference sequence). Trimming removed 5 bases at V and 6 bases at J, with 26 bases between.